This note documents a single TCR beta chain sequence. This clonotype occurred many times. This clone's antigen is unknown. No base quality information exists; no much larger clone differs at one position. The sample is drawn from a study of T cells in Graves' hyperthyroidism and ophthalmopathy (dated by TCRdb to about 2019). General notes on the study: Peripheral blood samples were taken at the time of initial diagnosis, prior to any treatment. In addition, the study compared T-cell repertoires in thyroid tissue and in blood from five or six Graves' hyperthyroidism patients. Following sampling, methimazole starting at 30 mg daily was given to hyperthyroidism patients, and high-dose intravenous methylprednisolone was given to ophthalmopathy patients. A discovery cohort of roughly 100 patients, approximately 44 with Graves' ophthalmopathy and more than 55 with stable Graves' hyperthyroidism, was used to find distinguishing TCR V-J signatures. The 80 to 100 discovery patients were randomly divided into training and test sets at a 7:3 ratio. According to the paper, TCR Vbeta CDR3 sequencing was carried out on some 140 peripheral blood samples, which came from some 41 ophthalmopathy, approximately 72 hyperthyroidism and approximately 17 progressor patients. Prospective prediction of ophthalmopathy was tested in an independent validation cohort consisting of 18 hyperthyroidism patients and 15 or so patients who later progressed to ophthalmopathy. Beyond this particular receptor, the publication reports: A model built on a 13 V-J signature distinguished ophthalmopathy from stable hyperthyroidism, reaching 85% to 90% sensitivity and 81% to 83% specificity in cross-validation and 80%/75% in testing. In validation, the model predicted progression to ophthalmopathy with roughly 66% sensitivity and 72.22% specificity, a median of around 6.6 months before onset. No statistical method was used to fix the sample size in advance, and group allocation was not hidden from the investigators. Most expanded thyroid clonotypes (frequency above 0.001) were also found in blood, which suggests that blood repertoires may mirror thyroid immune responses.

The CDR3 holds 15 amino acids from the cysteine to the phenylalanine. Just the 45-base CDR3 DNA is kept, in frame starting at base 1. The trim is 3 bases for V and 5 bases for J, with a gap of 16 bases between the germline ends. CDR1 and CDR2, per the germline V gene (reference sequence), are MNHEY and SMNVEV. The TCR beta CDR3 regions were amplified from RNA transcripts. For the first round of RT-PCR on the TCR CDR3, the HTBI primer set was used together with the Qiagen OneStep RT-PCR kit. A second multiplex PCR round built the libraries, followed by size selection and purification. The libraries were sequenced on an Illumina HiSeq2000 using paired-end 100 bp reads. On the authors' methods: SOAPnuke was used to process the raw data, removing reads that contained adapters or uncalled bases, had a mean Phred below 15, or lacked an exact match to the constant primer or identifier. COPE v1.2.5 was used to merge high-quality paired reads, and clonotypes were defined as unique nucleotide sequences. Clonotypes were aligned to IMGT TRBV, TRBD and TRBJ reference segments using MiTCR v1.1. The analysis included only V-J combinations with a frequency above 0.0001, which together covered 99% to 99.2% of the repertoires. A TCS score was defined as the ratio of F50 (clonal expansion) to E x V (chaos), with BLOSUM62-based TCRdist applied between CDR3 peptides within each V-J. Welch's t-statistics and random forest reduced 500 to 550 V-J features to roughly 13, which were used in a naive Bayes classifier (R e1071). TCRdb's own reprocessing of the public reads used fastp at Q25 and MiXCR and kept productive beta chains. When rows share a CDR3 protein, they turn into one entry using the most common DNA and genes. The authors' filters were not applied to this entry. Present in this sample are 600,000 to 750,000 distinct CDR3 sequences, around 15% of which were seen just once. Of the sample, 15% to 19% falls within the top ten clones.

Stable Graves' hyperthyroidism was defined as the absence of progression to ophthalmopathy over 18 months of follow-up. Hyperthyroidism patients were aged 18 to 65 years and newly diagnosed, with disease duration of less than 2 months. Exclusion was applied to patients with uncontrolled infections, other autoimmune diseases, pregnancy or lactation. Diagnoses were based on clinical symptoms, serum thyroxine and TRAb, thyroid ultrasound and orbital computed tomography. PBMCs were separated from under 11 ml of fresh peripheral blood using Ficoll-Paque density gradient centrifugation. Total RNA was extracted using Trizol reagent, and RNA quality was assessed on an Agilent 2100 Bioanalyzer.

Recombination connected TRBV27 to TRBJ2-5; the D region possibly corresponds to TRBD1 (5 bases align). What was sequenced was blood. This sequence originates from a man aged 45-65 years with Graves' hyperthyroidism. The nucleotide sequence is TGTGCCAGCAGTTTTAAGGGGTCGACGTGGGAGACCCAGTACTTC. It translates as CASSFKGSTWETQYF.